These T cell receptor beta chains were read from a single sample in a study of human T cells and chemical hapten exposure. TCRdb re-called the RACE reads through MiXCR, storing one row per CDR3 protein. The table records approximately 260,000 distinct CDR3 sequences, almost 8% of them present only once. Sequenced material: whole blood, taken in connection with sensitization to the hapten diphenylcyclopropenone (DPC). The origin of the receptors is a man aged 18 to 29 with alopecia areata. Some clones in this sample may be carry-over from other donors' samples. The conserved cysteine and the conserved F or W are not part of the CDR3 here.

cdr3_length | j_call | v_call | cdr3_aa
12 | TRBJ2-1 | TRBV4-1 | ASSQPRWVHEQF
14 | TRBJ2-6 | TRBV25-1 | ATCGGHLSGANVLT
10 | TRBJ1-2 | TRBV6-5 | ASGGRLGGYT
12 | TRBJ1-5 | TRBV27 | ASSPIRGAQPQH
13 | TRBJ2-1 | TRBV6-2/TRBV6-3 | ASRTGTGDAQGQF
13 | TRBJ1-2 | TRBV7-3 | ASRPDRGSSYGYT
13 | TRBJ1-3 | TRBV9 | ASSVDPSSGNTIY
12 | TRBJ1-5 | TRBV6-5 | ASREAAASQPQH
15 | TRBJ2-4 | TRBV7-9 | ASSPTGGLLAKNIQY
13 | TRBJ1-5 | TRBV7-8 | ASSLDRTSNQPQH
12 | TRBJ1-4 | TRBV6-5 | ASSYGRVGEKLF
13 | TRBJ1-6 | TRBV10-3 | AISESSGEISPLH
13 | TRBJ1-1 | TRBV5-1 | ASSVQTASNTEAF
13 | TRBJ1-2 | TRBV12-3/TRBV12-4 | ASSLYVGRSDGYT
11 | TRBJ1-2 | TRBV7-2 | ASSSNRGGDYT
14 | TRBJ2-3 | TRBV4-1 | ASSQDRRQEPDTQY
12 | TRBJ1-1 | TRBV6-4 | ASSSQGAYTEAF
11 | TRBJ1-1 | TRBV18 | ASSPRGDTEAF
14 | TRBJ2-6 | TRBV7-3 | ASSLIQGSGANVLT
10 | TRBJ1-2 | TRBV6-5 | ASSQTTYGYT